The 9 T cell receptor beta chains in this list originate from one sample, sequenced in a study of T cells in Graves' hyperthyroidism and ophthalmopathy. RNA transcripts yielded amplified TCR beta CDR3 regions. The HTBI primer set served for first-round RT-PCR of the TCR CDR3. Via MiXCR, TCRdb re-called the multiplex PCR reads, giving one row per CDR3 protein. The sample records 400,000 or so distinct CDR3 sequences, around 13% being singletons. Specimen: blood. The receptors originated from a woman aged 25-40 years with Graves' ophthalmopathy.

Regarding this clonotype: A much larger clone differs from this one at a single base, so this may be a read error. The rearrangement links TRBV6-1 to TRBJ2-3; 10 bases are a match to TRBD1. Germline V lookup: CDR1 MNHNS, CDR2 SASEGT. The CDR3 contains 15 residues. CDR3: CTSSEGGTGADTQYF. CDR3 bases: TGTACCAGCAGTGAAGGGGGGACAGGGGCAGATACGCAGTATTTT.

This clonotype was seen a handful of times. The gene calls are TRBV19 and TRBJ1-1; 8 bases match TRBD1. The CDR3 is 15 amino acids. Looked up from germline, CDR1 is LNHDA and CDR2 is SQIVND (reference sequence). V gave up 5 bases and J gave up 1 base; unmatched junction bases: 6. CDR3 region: CASSPRTGKNTEAFF. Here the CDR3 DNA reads TGTGCCAGTAGTCCGCGGACAGGGAAGAACACTGAAGCTTTCTTT.

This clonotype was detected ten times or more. CDR3 DNA sequence: TGTGCCAGCAGTGATGGAGGGGAGGCAGGGGGGTCACCCCTCCACTTT. Encoded protein: CASSDGGEAGGSPLHF. The chain has TRBV2 and TRBJ1-6; 7 bases align to TRBD1. Trimming took 3 bases from V and 10 from J; bases not matched to a gene: 12. Germline CDR1 is SNHLY and CDR2 is FYNNEI. This CDR3 region has 16 residues.

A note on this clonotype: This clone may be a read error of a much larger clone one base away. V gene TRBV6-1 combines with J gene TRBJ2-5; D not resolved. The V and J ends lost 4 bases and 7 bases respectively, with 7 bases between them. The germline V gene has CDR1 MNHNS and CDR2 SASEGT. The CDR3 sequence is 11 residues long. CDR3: CASSVLGTQYF. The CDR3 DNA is TGTGCCAGCAGTGTTTTGGGGACCCAGTACTTC.

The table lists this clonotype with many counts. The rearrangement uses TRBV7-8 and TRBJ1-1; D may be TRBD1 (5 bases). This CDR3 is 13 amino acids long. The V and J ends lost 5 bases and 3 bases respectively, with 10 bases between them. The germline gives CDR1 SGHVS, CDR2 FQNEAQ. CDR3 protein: CASSRQLHTEAFF. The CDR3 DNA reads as TGTGCCAGCAGCCGACAGCTCCACACTGAAGCTTTCTTT.

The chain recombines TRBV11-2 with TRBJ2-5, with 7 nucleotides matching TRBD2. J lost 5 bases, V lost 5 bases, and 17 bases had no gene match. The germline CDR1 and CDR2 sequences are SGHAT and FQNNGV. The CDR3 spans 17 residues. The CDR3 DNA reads TGTGCCAGCAGCCCCGGGACCGGGACTATCAGCCGGGAGACCCAGTACTTC. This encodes CASSPGTGTISRETQYF. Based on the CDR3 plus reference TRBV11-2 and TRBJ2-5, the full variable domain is EAGVAQSPRYKIIEKRQSVAFWCNPISGHATLYWYQQILGQGPKLLIQFQNNGVVDDSQLPKDRFSAERLKGVDSTLKIQPAKLEDSAVYLCASSPGTGTISRETQYFGPGTRLLVL.

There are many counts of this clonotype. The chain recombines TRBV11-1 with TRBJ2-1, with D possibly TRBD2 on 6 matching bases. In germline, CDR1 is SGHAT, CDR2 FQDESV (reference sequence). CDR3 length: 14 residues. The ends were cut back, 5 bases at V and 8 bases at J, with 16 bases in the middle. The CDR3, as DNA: TGTGCCAGCAGCCCATGGGGACTGTTTGATGAGCAGTTCTTC. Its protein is CASSPWGLFDEQFF.

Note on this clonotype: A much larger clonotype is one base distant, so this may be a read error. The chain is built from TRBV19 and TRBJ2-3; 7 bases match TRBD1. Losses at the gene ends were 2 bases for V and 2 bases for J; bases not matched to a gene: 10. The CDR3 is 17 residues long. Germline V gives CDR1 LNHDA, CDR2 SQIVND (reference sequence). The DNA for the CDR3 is TGTGCCAGTAGTATAAGGACAGGCCGGTCAACCACAGATACGCAGTATTTT. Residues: CASSIRTGRSTTDTQYF.

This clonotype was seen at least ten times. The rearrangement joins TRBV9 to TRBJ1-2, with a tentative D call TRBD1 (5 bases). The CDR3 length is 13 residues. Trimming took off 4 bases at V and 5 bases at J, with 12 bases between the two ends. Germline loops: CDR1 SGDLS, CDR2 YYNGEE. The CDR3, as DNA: TGTGCCAGCAGCCAGTGGGGCGGGTATGGCTACACCTTC. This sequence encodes CASSQWGGYGYTF.